The entry below gives a single T cell receptor (beta chain) sequence along with its context. The antigen it binds to is not known. No base quality information exists; no much larger clone differs at one position. Compared with germline, V lacks 3 bases and J lacks 3 bases; bases without a gene match: 10. The CDR3 starts with the cysteine, ends with the phenylalanine, and has 17 residues. CDR3 DNA only is kept here, 51 bases in frame from base 1. Via the germline V gene, CDR1 is SGHNT and CDR2 YENEEA. This specimen comes from a study of cytomegalovirus exposure and HLA in healthy donors (dated by TCRdb to about 2017). General notes on the study: According to an earlier analysis of 587 of the donors, some 170 million T cells yielded some 110 million unique TCR beta sequences and approximately 280 Gb of sequence data. About 300 gigabases of sequencing data and roughly 80 million unique TCR sequences made up an early release that covered approximately 700 HLA-typed donors. Among the roughly 430 genotyped donors, more than 70% belonged to the genetic ancestry cluster associated with self-reported Caucasian donors. The study was designed to test whether signatures of past pathogen exposure could be identified by cataloging public T cell receptors. The study used immunosequencing to profile the T cell repertoires of several hundred subjects and linked those repertoires to cytomegalovirus serostatus. In addition to the first cohort of 650 to 800 subjects, a separate validation cohort of some 120 different subjects was used. The study combined high-throughput TCR immunosequencing, statistical association of individual TCRs with disease status, and machine learning to predict cytomegalovirus infection status. A later analysis re-analyzed previously published TCR beta repertoires from 666 donors and added high-resolution HLA genotyping to study TCR occurrence patterns. In the later analysis, no new phenotypic data were used to find candidate immune exposures; instead, reliance was placed on TCR beta sequences and their occurrence across donors. An earlier analysis of 500 to 650 of the donors applied high-throughput TCR beta sequencing to assess whether each TCR beta V gene segment acted as functional or pseudogenic. Donor age, sex, ethnicity and CMV serostatus were compiled alongside the repertoire data. A later genetic analysis used genome-wide SNP genotypes for about 55% of the 666 donors, treating that subset as a discovery cohort. All discovery cohort repertoires had been generated using a single sequencing platform. HLA typing covered class I and class II loci at four-digit resolution. Typing coverage differed by locus: A, B, C, DRB1 and DQB1 were typed in roughly 629-640 donors, DQA1 in 500 to 550, DPA1 in approximately 610, and DPB1 in around 440. A handful of DR-DQ haplotypes were handled as single units for association and clustering because linkage in the cohort was strong. Among 398 genotyped donors of the cohort, an average of about 240,000 unique TCR beta nucleotide sequences were sequenced per donor, around 18% of them non-productive. Overall study results and their limits: In a later analysis, the rate of TCR association differed among HLA loci, with DRB1 alleles having the most associated TCRs and HLA-C alleles having the fewest. The authors suggested that the approach could potentially be extended to other disease states and immunological phenotypes. The study listed 164 TCR beta chains as associated with cytomegalovirus. Correlated functional status among segregating V segments might be attributable to linkage disequilibrium, but an unknown experimental factor could not be ruled out. In both the original and validation cohorts, the classifier was reported to diagnose cytomegalovirus status with high specificity and sensitivity. This cohort had only TCR beta chains sequenced, and the lack of alpha or paired-chain data limited which features could be detected. In a later analysis, HLA-associated TCR beta chains were found to be more clonally expanded and to have lower generation probabilities than equally common non-associated chains. V-gene and J-gene trimming of TCR beta chains was associated with a missense DCLRE1C variant in a later genetic analysis, and the association was replicated in an independent cohort. The earlier analysis of 587 of the donors excluded roughly 17 rarely observed V segments, including chromosome 9 orphons, because counts were too low. In a later genetic analysis, fewer N-insertions in productive TCRs were reported among donors in an Asian-associated ancestry cluster than the approximately 670-donor mean. A cluster of highly shared sequence variants was judged likely to represent a technical artifact of the sequencing pipeline. When HLA alleles, especially DR and DQ, strongly co-occurred, TCR associations were difficult to assign to individual alleles. Some IMGT-functional V segments, including TRBV6-2 and TRBV6-3, could not be told apart with the 87-base-pair reads, so those segments were excluded. A later analysis found that most CMV-associated TCR beta chains appeared HLA-restricted, with HLA associations seemingly driven largely by CMV exposure. Most TCR sequences were seen in very few donors, while some public TCRs were found in many individuals. Specific HLA alleles were associated with 15,000 to 20,000 TCR beta sequences at a false discovery rate of 0.05 in a later analysis. Immune exposure information for the cohort was limited to CMV serostatus. A further reported finding was that TCR beta sequences accurately predicted the HLA-A and HLA-B alleles for most subjects in the first cohort. In an earlier analysis of around 500 of the donors, most TCR beta V segments appeared in productive rearrangements about 90% or about 30% of the time, broadly matching IMGT annotations. A later analysis reported that several top co-occurrence clusters appeared linked to parvovirus B19, influenza, CMV and Epstein-Barr virus. Presence/absence analyses assumed roughly uniform sequencing depth across donors, an assumption that may not hold. A few of the identified cytomegalovirus-associated TCR beta chains were confirmed in vitro to be specific for cytomegalovirus antigens. Because HLA typing was unavailable for some donors at each locus, only the typed subset was used in association tests.

The library was prepared using the immunoSEQ multiplex PCR assay. The multiplex PCR relied on a mix of 60 forward primers for TCR Vbeta segments and 13 reverse primers for TCR Jbeta segments. The CDR3 region of rearranged TCR beta genes was amplified from genomic DNA by a multiplex PCR assay. The amplified TCR beta libraries were sequenced on the Illumina HiSeq System as 87-base-pair reads. Concerning the study's data processing: A later analysis counted approximately 76 million unique TCR beta chains across the 666 repertoires, and roughly 9.9 million of these chains were shared by at least two donors. Raw reads were error-corrected and collapsed into unique sequences by a nearest-neighbor algorithm in which closely related sequences were merged to remove PCR and sequencing errors. CDR3 sequences were aligned to IMGT reference sequences to assign V, D and J gene segments. Each retained sequence needed at least a six-nucleotide match to both a V gene segment and a J gene segment. Rearrangements were classified as productive when the CDR3 lacked stop codons and remained in frame with V and J, and all other rearrangements were classified as non-productive. CDR3 was defined by IMGT convention, running from the second conserved V-encoded cysteine to the conserved J-encoded phenylalanine. The earlier analysis of 450 to 750 of the donors excluded any sequence lacking an unambiguous match to a single V gene segment. An earlier analysis of several hundred of the donors called V segments functional above 56.7% productive rearrangements and segregating when the between-donor standard deviation exceeded 5%. A statistical classification framework was built to diagnose cytomegalovirus status from the catalog of TCR beta chain sequences. V and J gene assignment, in a later analysis, came from comparing TCR nucleotide sequences with IMGT/GENE-DB human TR gene sequences. Using the TCRdist pipeline, a later analysis assigned CDR3 sequences along with most-parsimonious VDJ recombination scenarios. In a later analysis, every TCR beta chain was defined by the combination of its CDR3 amino acid sequence and its V-gene family, and reads without a unique V-gene family were dropped. As a way to deal with suspected cross-contamination and a sequencing artifact, a later analysis dropped 450 to 600 nucleotide sequences that were highly shared and had low generation probability. A later analysis calculated a clonal expansion index for each public chain from normalized within-repertoire ranks of inferred template counts. A later analysis computed generation probabilities with a VDJ recombination model fitted to out-of-frame rearrangements, and checked the results against IGoR. In a later analysis, hypergeometric tests were used to score TCR-TCR, TCR-HLA and TCR-CMV co-occurrence, with a repertoire-size bias correction applied to TCR pairs. To estimate false discovery rates, a later analysis permuted the HLA or CMV assignments 20 times. In a later analysis, co-occurring TCRs were grouped using DBSCAN, and TCRdist sequence similarity was added for clustering within HLA-allele-positive subsets. Repertoires with fewer than 30,000 or more than 120,000 public chains were left out of co-occurrence clustering, as were four to six repertoires with anomalous nucleotide sharing. The immuneACCESS repertoire file appears here via TCRdb, limited to in-frame rearrangements. These files lack a portion of the clones; in checked studies, under half of the deficit traces to unresolved V genes, and the cause of the others is not known. V, J and clone size reflect that table, while D and trimming were determined from the DNA. The table for this sample lists 75,000 to 95,000 clones; 84% of them were counted only once. Together, the top ten hold about 2% of the sample.

The cohort consisted of 650 to 700 healthy bone marrow donors. Cohort members were all nominally healthy when sampled, although unrecorded immune exposures were likely present. The donor tested CMV seronegative and was one of the 352 seronegative cohort members. A peripheral blood sample was provided by each donor, and peripheral blood mononuclear cells were used for TCR beta sequencing. The Qiagen DNeasy Blood Extraction Kit was used to extract genomic DNA from the blood cell samples. This TCR came from a man between 18 and 35 years old in good health and CMV-seronegative. The rearranged chain carries TRBV11-3 and TRBJ2-3, with 9 bases matching TRBD1. Specimen: PBMCs. The DNA sequence follows: TGTGCCAGCAGCTTCGGAGGGACAGGGTTTGGAACAGATACGCAGTATTTT. This sequence encodes CASSFGGTGFGTDTQYF. With the rest looked up from the reference TRBV11-3 and TRBJ2-3 genes rather than sequenced, the full variable domain is EAGVVQSPRYKIIEKKQPVAFWCNPISGHNTLYWYLQNLGQGPELLIRYENEEAVDDSQLPKDRFSAERLKGVDSTLKIQPAELGDSAVYLCASSFGGTGFGTDTQYFGPGTRLTVL.